The 27 T cell receptor beta chains below all came from one sample that was sequenced in a study of vaccination and CD4 T cells after COVID-19. Antigen specificity for these receptors is unknown. The assay that was used to sequence DNA from cultured CD4+ T cells was the Oncomine TCR Beta short-read assay. Someone extracted genomic DNA from cultured CD4+ T cells. TCRdb called the PCR reads again in MiXCR, with one record for every CDR3 protein. There are 9,000 to 10,000 distinct CDR3 sequences in the sample; 30% to 35% occur only once, and around 21% lies in the top ten. Regarding treatment: approximately 10-day PBMC culture with coronavirus spike peptide pools or control peptides (ViraFEST assay). CD4+ T cells that came from the unexposed donor were collected before the COVID-19 pandemic (2011-2018). Sequencing used CD4+ T cells from blood, cultured in vitro. All receptors come from a human donor in good health.

The chain links TRBV19 to TRBJ2-1; 8 bases match TRBD2. Germline trimming cut 10 bases from V and 0 bases from J; bases unmatched to any gene: 11. CDR3 length: 16 residues. CDR1 and CDR2 from the germline V gene are LNHDA and SQIVND (reference sequence). This CDR3 is CATRSTGTSSYNEQFF. The CDR3 region has the DNA TGTGCCACCAGGTCTACCGGGACTAGCTCCTACAATGAGCAGTTCTTC.

The chain carries TRBV4-1 and TRBJ1-6; 10 positions match TRBD1. The V segment lost 2 bases and the J segment 0 bases; nucleotides outside the gene matches: 4. The CDR3 runs to 18 residues. Germline V gene sequence: CDR1 MGHRA, CDR2 YSYEKL. The CDR3 coding sequence is TGCGCCAGCAGCCAAAGACAGGGGGCTCACTCCTATAATTCACCCCTCCACTTT. Protein sequence: CASSQRQGAHSYNSPLHF.

This clonotype was counted between two and nine times. The rearrangement links TRBV5-4 to TRBJ2-5; perhaps D is TRBD1 or TRBD2 (5 bases each). Trimming stripped 1 base from V and 5 bases from J, with 9 bases between. Germline-derived CDR1 and CDR2 are SGHNT and YYREEE (reference sequence). The CDR3 has 13 residues. This chain's CDR3 is CASSLPGTETQYF. The DNA of the CDR3 is TGTGCCAGCAGCTTGCCAGGGACGGAGACCCAGTACTTC.

This clonotype turned up a few times. J is TRBJ2-7 and V is TRBV27; D tentatively fits TRBD1 or TRBD2 (6 bases each). The CDR3 totals 15 residues. Germline V lookup: CDR1 MNHEY, CDR2 SMNVEV (reference sequence). Trimming left V 6 bases short and J 1 base short, with 16 bases between. CDR3: CASRAFGGRSYEQYF. The CDR3 region has the DNA TGTGCCAGCAGAGCCTTCGGGGGCCGTTCCTACGAGCAGTACTTC.

This clonotype was detected a few times. V usage is TRBV7-9 and J usage is TRBJ2-1, with D tentatively TRBD1 (5 bases). The CDR3 has 17 residues. Deletions cut 4 bases from V and 0 bases from J, with 16 bases between. Germline assignment: CDR1 SEHNR and CDR2 FQNEAQ (reference sequence). This CDR3 is CASSWVRGQSSYNEQFF. As DNA, the CDR3 is TGTGCCAGCAGCTGGGTAAGGGGTCAGAGCTCCTACAATGAGCAGTTCTTC.

This clonotype was found a few times. The chain carries TRBV7-9 and TRBJ2-2; TRBD2 is a possible D gene (5 bases). Germline V gives CDR1 SEHNR, CDR2 FQNEAQ (reference sequence). The CDR3 consists of 18 residues. Trimming left V 6 bases short and J 3 bases short, with 23 bases between. CDR3 protein: CASRRGSRDRVDTGELFF. The CDR3 DNA follows: TGTGCCAGCAGGCGTGGTTCGAGGGATCGGGTCGACACCGGGGAGCTGTTTTTT.

This clonotype was seen a few times. This chain connects TRBV29-1 to TRBJ2-7; 9 nucleotides align to TRBD2. From germline, CDR1 is SQVTM and CDR2 ANQGSEA. The CDR3 is 16 residues long. V gave up 2 bases and J gave up 2 bases; unmatched junction bases: 10. The CDR3 region is CSVEFPTSGPTYEQYF. CDR3 bases: TGCAGCGTTGAATTCCCGACTAGCGGACCCACCTACGAGCAGTACTTC.

This clonotype appeared a single time. This chain links TRBV5-4 with TRBJ2-7; TRBD1 matches 8 bases. The germline gives CDR1 SGHNT, CDR2 YYREEE (reference sequence). V lost 1 base and J lost 0; bases outside the gene matches: 6. The CDR3 loop spans 16 amino acids. The DNA of the CDR3 is TGTGCCAGCAGCTTGTTTCCGGGACAGGTCTCCTACGAGCAGTACTTC. It yields the protein CASSLFPGQVSYEQYF.

The genes are TRBV28 and TRBJ1-5; D remains unclear. The V end was cut by 8 bases, the J end by 5 bases, with 13 bases between. CDR1 is MDHEN, CDR2 SYDVKM, per germline. The CDR3 extends over 13 amino acids. CDR3: CASGRGRDQPQHF. DNA for the CDR3: TGTGCCAGCGGGCGAGGTCGGGATCAGCCCCAGCATTTT. Full variable domain (remainder filled in from reference TRBV28 and TRBJ1-5): DVKVTQSSRYLVKRTGEKVFLECVQDMDHENMFWYRQDPGLGLRLIYFSYDVKMKEKGDIPEGYSVSREKKERFSLILESASTNQTSMYLCASGRGRDQPQHFGDGTRLSIL.

This rearrangement joins TRBV6-1 to TRBJ1-5; the D gene is possibly TRBD1 (6 bases). Germline V gene data show CDR1 as MNHNS and CDR2 as SASEGT. CDR3 length: 15 amino acids. V lost 6 bases and J 11 bases, leaving 23 bases between the germline ends. The CDR3 DNA sequence: TGTGCCAGCAGCCGGCGGGGGGGCGAGGGTAGAGCCCAGCATTTT. This codes for CASSRRGGEGRAQHF.

V and J are TRBV2 and TRBJ2-7; unclear D gene. V lost 5 bases, J lost 7 bases, and 9 bases lay in between. The CDR3 is 11 amino acids. Germline V gene sequence: CDR1 SNHLY, CDR2 FYNNEI. For the CDR3, the DNA is TGTGCCAGCAGTACGATAGTGGAGCAGTACTTC. This sequence encodes CASSTIVEQYF.

The chain recombines TRBV4-3 with TRBJ2-3; 12 bases fit TRBD2. Losses at the gene ends were 3 bases for V and 0 bases for J; bases not matched to a gene: 1. Germline V gives CDR1 LGHNA, CDR2 YSLEER. The CDR3 consists of 16 residues. CDR3 sequence (DNA): TGCGCCAGCAGCCAGGGGACTAGCGGGAGCACAGATACGCAGTATTTT. Its translation is CASSQGTSGSTDTQYF.

The chain links TRBV6-1 to TRBJ2-1, with TRBD2 matching 11 bases. Losses at the gene ends were 7 bases for V and 5 bases for J; bases not matched to a gene: 10. The CDR3 runs to 16 residues. The V gene's germline CDR1 is MNHNS and CDR2 SASEGT. DNA for the CDR3: TGTGCCAGCACCACCTATAGCGGGAGGGGGAACAATGAGCAGTTCTTC. Protein product: CASTTYSGRGNNEQFF.

This clonotype was seen only a few times. This chain uses TRBV6-2 or TRBV6-3 with TRBJ1-5; D remains unclear. CDR3 size: 14 residues. The V end lost 3 bases, the J end lost 7 bases, and 13 bases lay between the germline ends. CDR1 MNHEY and CDR2 SVGEGT come from the germline V gene. The CDR3 DNA is TGTGCCAGCAGTTATGGTTCGGGTAACCAGCCCCAGCATTTT. It encodes CASSYGSGNQPQHF.

J is TRBJ2-3 and V is TRBV27; 8 positions agree with TRBD2. From germline, CDR1 is MNHEY and CDR2 SMNVEV (reference sequence). The V gene end was trimmed by 2 bases and the J gene end by 0 bases; junction bases not matched to a gene: 10. The length of the CDR3 is 18 residues. CDR3 residues: CASSLIAGLSTSTDTQYF. The CDR3 DNA sequence: TGTGCCAGCAGTTTAATAGCGGGACTCTCTACTAGCACAGATACGCAGTATTTT.

The genes are TRBV7-2 and TRBJ2-5; 8 positions agree with TRBD1. V lost 5 bases, J lost 1 base, and 9 bases stayed unmatched. CDR1 and CDR2 from the germline V gene are SGHTA and FQGNSA. The CDR3 length is 16 residues. CDR3 protein: CASSLNPGQAQETQYF. CDR3 sequence (DNA): TGTGCCAGCAGCCTAAACCCGGGACAGGCCCAAGAGACCCAGTACTTC.

The chain recombines TRBV19 with TRBJ2-5; D unresolved. CDR1 and CDR2 (germline): LNHDA, SQIVND (reference sequence). Trimming shortened V by 3 bases and J by 1 base, and 9 bases separated the two germline ends. The length of the CDR3 is 14 residues. The CDR3 bases are TGTGCCAGTAGTATCGGATCGGGCCAAGAGACCCAGTACTTC. Amino acid sequence: CASSIGSGQETQYF.

V gene TRBV24-1 combines with J gene TRBJ2-5, with D possibly TRBD2 on 6 matching bases. There are 17 residues in the CDR3. CDR1 is KGHDR, CDR2 SFDVKD, per germline. The V gene lost 1 base and the J gene lost 2 bases, with 16 bases spanning the gap. The DNA for the CDR3 is TGTGCCACCAGTGATTTTTGGGGATCCCGGGGGCAAGAGACCCAGTACTTC. Protein product: CATSDFWGSRGQETQYF.

The chain couples TRBV5-4 to TRBJ2-7; TRBD1 is a possible D gene (5 bases). The CDR3 sequence is 15 residues long. From germline, CDR1 is SGHNT and CDR2 YYREEE (reference sequence). V lost 0 bases to trimming and J lost 2 bases, with 12 bases between them. The CDR3, as DNA: TGTGCCAGCAGCTTGGAGCAGGGTCGGACCTACGAGCAGTACTTC. This codes for CASSLEQGRTYEQYF.

This clonotype has just a few counts. This sequence joins TRBV4-1 and TRBJ2-2; the D gene is possibly TRBD2 (5 bases). The CDR3 runs 14 residues. CDR1 and CDR2 from the germline V gene are MGHRA and YSYEKL. V dropped 4 bases and J dropped 5 bases, with 11 bases sitting between them. The CDR3 sequence: CASSPWTATGELFF. The CDR3 coding sequence is TGCGCCAGCAGCCCATGGACTGCTACCGGGGAGCTGTTTTTT.

The chain employs TRBV7-2 and TRBJ2-5, with unresolved D. Germline assignment: CDR1 SGHTA and CDR2 FQGNSA. V was shortened by 3 bases and J by 4 bases, with 15 bases between the two germline ends. This CDR3 is 15 amino acids long. The CDR3 region is CASSFGPPKGETQYF. The CDR3, as DNA: TGTGCCAGCAGCTTTGGCCCCCCCAAGGGAGAGACCCAGTACTTC.

The chain has TRBV28 and TRBJ1-1; the D is unclear. Germline V gene lookup returns CDR1 MDHEN and CDR2 SYDVKM. The CDR3 contains 12 residues. The germline V and J ends were trimmed by 4 bases and 1 base, with 4 bases remaining between them. Written as DNA, the CDR3 is TGTGCCAGCAGTTCTGCGAACACTGAAGCTTTCTTT. Translated: CASSSANTEAFF.

This clonotype was seen more than once but under ten times. The rearrangement joins TRBV6-5 to TRBJ2-1; 9 bases are a match to TRBD2. The length of the CDR3 is 17 residues. Germline CDR1 and CDR2: MNHEY and SVGAGI. V was clipped by 3 bases and J by 8 bases; unmatched bases: 14. CDR3 loop: CASSYQTGIAGVYEQFF. The DNA for the CDR3 is TGTGCCAGCAGTTATCAGACCGGAATAGCGGGAGTGTATGAGCAGTTCTTC.

J is TRBJ2-2 and V is TRBV20-1, with 8 positions matching TRBD2. J gave up 6 bases and V 3 bases, and 6 bases lay outside the gene matches. Germline-derived CDR1 and CDR2 are DFQATT and SNEGSKA (reference sequence). CDR3 size: 14 residues. The CDR3 region has the DNA TGCAGTGCTAGGTACTCGGGAGGGCCCGGGGAGCTGTTTTTT. Translated, it gives CSARYSGGPGELFF.

The chain employs TRBV5-8 and TRBJ2-6; D gene uncertain. The germline V gene encodes CDR1 SGHTS and CDR2 YDEGEE. The CDR3 has 15 residues. The ends were cut back, 4 bases at V and 1 base at J, with 9 bases in the middle. In DNA form, the CDR3 reads TGTGCCAGCAGCCCGGCAGGTTCTGGGGCCAACGTCCTGACTTTC. Amino acids: CASSPAGSGANVLTF.

This clonotype showed up just a few times. The chain employs TRBV15 and TRBJ2-3, with 8 nucleotides matching TRBD2. This CDR3 spans 16 amino acids. V shed 0 bases, J shed 2 bases, and the junction held 4 bases outside the gene matches. Germline CDR1 and CDR2: LNHNV and YYDKDF (reference sequence). CDR3 bases: TGTGCCACCAGCAGAGACGGGACTAGGCACACAGATACGCAGTATTTT. Translating gives CATSRDGTRHTDTQYF.

This clonotype appeared a few times. The J gene is TRBJ1-5, the V gene TRBV2; D not resolved. There are 14 residues in the CDR3. Germline V gives CDR1 SNHLY, CDR2 FYNNEI. V shed 4 bases and J shed 4 bases, with 11 bases lying between them. The CDR3 bases are TGTGCCAGCAGTGGGATTGTGGGGAATCAGCCCCAGCATTTT. Amino acids: CASSGIVGNQPQHF.